This entry lists 20 T cell receptor beta chains sequenced from one sample in a study of beta chain features in type 1 diabetes. Expressed TCRB transcripts were sequenced, since all the RNA that had been isolated was reverse transcribed. TCRdb keeps only in-frame clones here, not all; method: immunoSEQ multiplex PCR. This table has about 360,000 clones, around 13% appearing once. The sequenced sample was naive CD4+ T cells from blood. Receptor source: a young man in good health.

The V call is TRBV9, the J call TRBJ2-5; 7 bases agree with TRBD2. The CDR3 extends over 15 amino acids. Germline CDR1 SGDLS, CDR2 YYNGEE. The V and J ends lost 5 bases and 0 bases, in that order; junction bases with no gene match: 7. The DNA of the CDR3 is TGTGCCAGCAGTCGGGACTATCCGTACCAAGAGACCCAGTACTTC. The encoded protein is CASSRDYPYQETQYF.

This clone was counted only a few times. The chain is built from TRBV7-2 and TRBJ2-5, with D unresolved. V was shortened by 1 base and J by 5 bases, with 8 bases between the two germline ends. This CDR3 comprises 13 residues. CDR1 and CDR2 from the germline V gene are SGHTA and FQGNSA. The CDR3 DNA reads TGTGCCAGCAGCTTAGTTTTATTGGAGACCCAGTACTTC. It encodes CASSLVLLETQYF.

The V call is TRBV5-1, the J call TRBJ2-5, with D unresolved. CDR1 SGHRS and CDR2 YFSETQ come from the germline V gene. The V gene lost 2 bases and the J gene lost 0 bases, with 5 bases spanning the gap. The CDR3 has 13 amino acids. For the CDR3, the DNA is TGCGCCAGCAGCTTATCTTACCAAGAGACCCAGTACTTC. This gives the protein CASSLSYQETQYF.

This clone was observed a handful of times. V gene TRBV7-2 combines with J gene TRBJ1-5, with D unclear. Trimming pared 1 base from V and 2 bases from J, leaving 6 bases between. This CDR3 contains 14 residues. CDR1 and CDR2 (germline): SGHTA, FQGNSA. The CDR3 DNA sequence: TGTGCCAGCAGCTTAGTGCAGGGCAATCAGCCCCAGCATTTT. Residues: CASSLVQGNQPQHF.

This clone was found a few times. This rearrangement joins TRBV19 to TRBJ2-2; the match to TRBD2 covers 7 bases. Germline V CDR1 and CDR2: LNHDA, SQIVND (reference sequence). The CDR3 sequence is 15 residues long. J lost 0 bases, V lost 7 bases, and 5 bases had no gene match. In DNA form, the CDR3 reads TGTGCCAGTACTCGGGGAGGGGCGAACACCGGGGAGCTGTTTTTT. Amino acids: CASTRGGANTGELFF.

The chain is built from TRBV7-2 and TRBJ2-1, with D tentatively TRBD2 (6 bases). V was clipped by 0 bases and J by 10 bases, with 13 bases between them. The CDR3 runs to 14 residues. CDR1 and CDR2 from the germline V gene are SGHTA and FQGNSA. The CDR3 spells CASSLATSFLEQFF. For the CDR3, the DNA is TGTGCCAGCAGCTTAGCAACTAGCTTTTTGGAGCAGTTCTTC.

The genes are TRBV7-2 and TRBJ2-2, with 10 nucleotides matching TRBD2. The CDR3 extends over 16 amino acids. Germline loops: CDR1 SGHTA, CDR2 FQGNSA. V dropped 5 bases and J dropped 4; count of bases not matched to a gene: 7. The CDR3 is CASSRPSGSVTGELFF. CDR3 DNA sequence: TGTGCCAGCAGCCGCCCTAGCGGGAGCGTCACCGGGGAGCTGTTTTTT.

This clone appeared many times. V usage is TRBV7-2 and J usage is TRBJ2-1; 14 nucleotides align to TRBD2. The CDR3 contains 15 residues. Trimming cost V 0 bases and J 9 bases; bases outside gene matches: 1. Germline V gene sequence: CDR1 SGHTA, CDR2 FQGNSA. The chain's CDR3 is CASSLAGTSGGEQFF. CDR3 sequence (DNA): TGTGCCAGCAGCTTAGCAGGGACTAGCGGGGGTGAGCAGTTCTTC. The full variable domain, rest sourced from reference TRBV7-2 and TRBJ2-1, is GAGVSQSPSNKVTEKGKDVELRCDPISGHTALYWYRQSLGQGLEFLIYFQGNSAPDKSGLPSDRFSAERTGGSVSTLTIQRTQQEDSAVYLCASSLAGTSGGEQFFGPGTRLTVL.

This chain uses TRBV7-2 with TRBJ2-1, with 7 bases that match TRBD1. V was pared by 7 bases and J by 8 bases, with 11 bases of the junction left unmatched. Germline V gene lookup returns CDR1 SGHTA and CDR2 FQGNSA. This CDR3 spans 14 amino acids. CDR3 DNA: TGTGCCAGCAACCTTAGACAGGGTTTCGATGAGCAGTTCTTC. Residues: CASNLRQGFDEQFF.

The gene calls are TRBV7-6 and TRBJ2-2; D unresolved. V was trimmed by 0 bases and J by 7 bases, leaving 6 bases between them. Germline values: CDR1 SGHVS, CDR2 FNYEAQ. This CDR3 comprises 13 residues. For the CDR3, the DNA is TGTGCCAGCAGCTTAGCGGAGCACGGGGAGCTGTTTTTT. Protein product: CASSLAEHGELFF.

There are a few counts of this clone. The CDR3 nucleotides are TGTGCCTGGAGTGCCGGGACACAGGGAGCCCAGTACTTC. Translating gives CAWSAGTQGAQYF. This sequence joins TRBV30 and TRBJ2-5, with D perhaps TRBD1 (6 bases). The CDR3 is 13 amino acids. Germline-derived CDR1 and CDR2 are GTSNPN and SVGIG (reference sequence). Trimming shortened V by 1 base and J by 9 bases, and 15 bases separated the two germline ends.

The V call is TRBV5-4, the J call TRBJ1-1; 7 bases fit TRBD1. This CDR3 contains 15 residues. Germline CDR1 SGHNT, CDR2 YYREEE (reference sequence). V was clipped by 4 bases and J by 6 bases; unmatched bases: 12. CDR3 DNA sequence: TGTGCCAGCAGCGCCAACTCACAGGGGAGGTCTGAAGCTTTCTTT. This translates into CASSANSQGRSEAFF.

This clone showed up just a few times. The chain uses TRBV18 and TRBJ2-6, with a possible D match to TRBD2 (5 bases). V was pared by 4 bases and J by 0 bases, with 13 bases between. Germline CDR1 is KGHSH and CDR2 is LQKENI. The CDR3 consists of 17 residues. This CDR3 is CASSLKTGSSGANVLTF. DNA of the CDR3: TGTGCCAGCTCACTTAAGACTGGGAGCTCTGGGGCCAACGTCCTGACTTTC.

This clone was counted between two and nine times. This chain joins TRBV11-1 and TRBJ2-5; the match to TRBD2 covers 13 bases. Germline V gene data show CDR1 as SGHAT and CDR2 as FQDESV (reference sequence). With V trimmed by 5 bases and J by 6 bases, 15 bases remained unmatched. The CDR3 is 18 residues long. The CDR3 reads CASSPQRATSGRLQTQYF. CDR3 nucleotides: TGTGCCAGCAGCCCTCAAAGGGCGACTAGCGGGAGGCTGCAGACCCAGTACTTC.

The chain recombines TRBV4-3 with TRBJ2-7, with 11 bases matching TRBD2. The ends lost 1 base at V and 5 bases at J; junction bases unmatched: 10. This CDR3 region has 17 residues. Looked up from germline, CDR1 is LGHNA and CDR2 is YSLEER. In DNA, the CDR3 is TGCGCCAGCAGCCAAGGAAGAATAGCGGGAGGGTTTCACGAGCAGTACTTC. Protein: CASSQGRIAGGFHEQYF.

The chain couples TRBV7-2 to TRBJ2-3; 8 bases are shared with TRBD1. The CDR3 length is 15 residues. Looked up from germline, CDR1 is SGHTA and CDR2 is FQGNSA. The V gene end was trimmed by 5 bases and the J gene end by 0 bases; junction bases not matched to a gene: 4. The CDR3 reads CASSRTGPSTDTQYF. The CDR3 DNA is TGTGCCAGCAGCCGGACAGGGCCCAGCACAGATACGCAGTATTTT.

The chain joins TRBV11-2 to TRBJ1-2; D gene ambiguous. With 5 bases removed from V and 3 bases from J, the gap between germline ends came to 16 bases. The length of the CDR3 is 15 residues. Germline CDR1 SGHAT, CDR2 FQNNGV. The CDR3 spells CASSPILLRDYGYTF. DNA for the CDR3: TGTGCCAGCAGCCCCATACTCCTACGTGACTATGGCTACACCTTC.

The chain couples TRBV29-1 to TRBJ1-4; perhaps TRBD1 as D (5 bases). Trimming took off 6 bases at V and 6 bases at J, with 17 bases between the two ends. CDR3 length equals 14 residues. The germline CDR1 and CDR2 sequences are SQVTM and ANQGSEA. The CDR3: CSVGVGGIDEKLFF. CDR3 DNA sequence: TGCAGCGTCGGGGTGGGGGGGATTGATGAAAAACTGTTTTTT.

CDR3 nucleotides: TGTGCCAGCAGTGTATCAGGCGCAACTAATGAAAAACTGTTTTTT. Translated: CASSVSGATNEKLFF. V usage is TRBV2 and J usage is TRBJ1-4; no definite D call. The V end lost 4 bases, the J end lost 0 bases, and 9 bases lay between the germline ends. Germline V gene lookup returns CDR1 SNHLY and CDR2 FYNNEI. This CDR3 is 15 amino acids long.

To note about this clone: Other DNA sequences within the sample encode an identical CDR3. V usage is TRBV14 and J usage is TRBJ1-1, with a tentative D call TRBD1 (5 bases). CDR3 length: 13 residues. Trimming took off 2 bases at V and 5 bases at J, with 9 bases between the two ends. In germline, CDR1 is SGHDN, CDR2 FVKESK. CDR3 sequence reads: CASSQQGGTEAFF. The CDR3, as DNA: TGTGCCAGCAGCCAACAGGGTGGTACTGAAGCTTTCTTT.